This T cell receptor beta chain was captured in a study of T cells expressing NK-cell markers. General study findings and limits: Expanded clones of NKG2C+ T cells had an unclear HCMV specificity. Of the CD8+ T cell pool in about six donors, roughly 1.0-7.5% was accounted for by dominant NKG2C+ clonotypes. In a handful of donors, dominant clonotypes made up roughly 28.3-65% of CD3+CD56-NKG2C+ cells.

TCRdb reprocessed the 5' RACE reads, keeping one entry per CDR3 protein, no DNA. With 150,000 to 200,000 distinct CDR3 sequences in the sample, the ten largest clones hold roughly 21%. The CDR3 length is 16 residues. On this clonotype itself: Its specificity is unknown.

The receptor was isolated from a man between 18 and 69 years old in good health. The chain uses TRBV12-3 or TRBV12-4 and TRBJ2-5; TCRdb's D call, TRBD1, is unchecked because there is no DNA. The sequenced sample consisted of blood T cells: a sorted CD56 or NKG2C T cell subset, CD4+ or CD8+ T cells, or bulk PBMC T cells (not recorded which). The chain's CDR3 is CASSFETGGYQETQYF.